The clone carrying this T cell receptor beta chain was seen more than once but under ten times. The source of the sample is a study of T cells after yellow fever vaccination. Between the trimmed V and J ends, which lost 0 bases and 1 base, there was a span of 9 bases. CDR1 LNHNV and CDR2 YYDKDF come from the germline V gene (reference sequence). This CDR3 has 15 amino acids. TCRdb independently ran MiXCR on the 5' RACE reads; one entry per CDR3 protein. The sample lists hundreds of thousands of distinct CDR3 sequences, roughly 20% occurring once. This TCR came from a man aged 18 to 29 who received the YFV17D yellow fever vaccine. Material: PBMCs, obtained before the yellow fever booster vaccination. V is TRBV15 and J is TRBJ2-5, with D hard to call. CDR3 DNA: TGTGCCACCAGCAGAGAAAGGTTTTTCCAAGAGACCCAGTACTTC. Amino acid sequence: CATSRERFFQETQYF.